One sample yielded the 32 T cell receptor beta chains listed below, sequenced in a study of T cell responses to AZD1222 COVID-19 vaccine. The data were produced by immunoSEQ multiplex PCR, yet TCRdb's version contains in-frame clones alone and is incomplete. Here the sample spans 100,000 to 150,000 clones, approximately 90% being singletons. The sequencing here drew on peripheral blood, taken on day 0 of AZD1222 vaccination. Receptors were obtained from an adult in good health.

This chain connects TRBV7-9 to TRBJ2-7, with D perhaps TRBD2 (7 bases). This CDR3 is 14 amino acids long. Germline values: CDR1 SEHNR, CDR2 FQNEAQ (reference sequence). The V and J ends lost 0 bases and 7 bases respectively, with 13 bases between them. CDR3 nucleotides: TGTGCCAGCAGCTTAGCGGCGGGGGCGGGAGAGCAGTACTTC. Amino acid sequence: CASSLAAGAGEQYF.

The chain uses TRBV12-3 or TRBV12-4 and TRBJ1-2; 7 bases match TRBD1. This CDR3 has 13 residues. V dropped 8 bases and J dropped 3; count of bases not matched to a gene: 6. The CDR3 sequence is CASGNRGHYGYTF. CDR3 in DNA: TGTGCCAGCGGGAACAGGGGCCACTATGGCTACACCTTC.

The CDR3 sequence: CASSVGIGGTYGYTF. The CDR3 DNA sequence: TGTGCCAGCAGCGTAGGCATAGGAGGAACTTATGGCTACACCTTC. The chain joins TRBV9 to TRBJ1-2, with D hard to call. With 0 bases removed from V and 5 bases from J, the gap between germline ends came to 14 bases. The CDR3 covers 15 residues. Per the germline V gene, CDR1 is SGDLS and CDR2 is YYNGEE.

The chain combines TRBV3-1 (or the pseudogene TRBV3-2) with TRBJ1-2; unclear D gene. The V gene lost 1 base and the J gene lost 6 bases, with 18 bases spanning the gap. This CDR3 has 16 amino acids. The germline CDR1 and CDR2 sequences are LGHDT and YNNKEL (reference sequence). CDR3 sequence (DNA): TGTGCCAGCAGCCAAGTATGGAAGGGATGGACGAATGGCTACACCTTC. Its translation: CASSQVWKGWTNGYTF.

The J gene is TRBJ2-5, the V gene TRBV7-9; either TRBD1 or TRBD2 may fit D (5 bases each). Germline assignment: CDR1 SEHNR and CDR2 FQNEAQ (reference sequence). Trimming stripped 5 bases from V and 2 bases from J, with 12 bases between. The CDR3 sequence is 14 residues long. The CDR3 spells CASSPGTGQETQYF. In nucleotides, the CDR3 is TGTGCCAGCAGCCCCGGGACGGGGCAAGAGACCCAGTACTTC.

V gene TRBV6-5 combines with J gene TRBJ1-1, with unresolved D. This CDR3 is built from 14 residues. Germline assignment: CDR1 MNHEY and CDR2 SVGAGI. Trimming shortened V by 2 bases and J by 2 bases, and 9 bases separated the two germline ends. In nucleotides, the CDR3 is TGTGCCAGCAGTTACGGGCGCTTAAACACTGAAGCTTTCTTT. Amino acids: CASSYGRLNTEAFF.

This clone appeared a few times. The V gene is TRBV11-2, the J gene TRBJ2-5; D is ambiguous. V lost 4 bases and J 0 bases, leaving 9 bases between the germline ends. This CDR3 contains 14 residues. CDR1 is SGHAT and CDR2 is FQNNGV in the germline V gene. The CDR3 spells CASSSLQYQETQYF. DNA for the CDR3: TGTGCCAGCAGCTCGCTCCAGTACCAAGAGACCCAGTACTTC.

The J gene is TRBJ2-3, the V gene TRBV15; possibly TRBD1 or TRBD2 for D (6 bases each). The V and J ends lost 4 bases and 2 bases respectively, with 10 bases between them. The length of the CDR3 is 14 residues. CDR1 and CDR2 (germline): LNHNV, YYDKDF (reference sequence). The CDR3 is CATSIRGLTDTQYF. CDR3 DNA: TGTGCCACCAGCATACGGGGGCTCACAGATACGCAGTATTTT.

V is TRBV7-9 and J is TRBJ2-7; D remains ambiguous. V was clipped by 4 bases and J by 1 base, with 8 bases between them. CDR3 size: 13 residues. In germline, CDR1 is SEHNR, CDR2 FQNEAQ (reference sequence). DNA for the CDR3: TGTGCCAGCAGCTCCGACGATTCCTACGAGCAGTACTTC. Its protein product is CASSSDDSYEQYF.

Turning to this clone: The junction departs from germline at one end; a sequencing error may be responsible. The chain is built from TRBV18 and TRBJ2-7, with 13 bases identical to TRBD2. CDR3 length: 17 residues. The germline V gene encodes CDR1 KGHSH and CDR2 LQKENI. The DNA for the CDR3 is TGTGCCAGCTCCCCACTAGCGGGGGGGCAACAATCCTACGAGCAGTACTTC. Translating it yields CASSPLAGGQQSYEQYF.

This sequence joins TRBV5-6 and TRBJ1-6; TRBD1 matches 9 bases. Trimming cost V 2 bases and J 10 bases; bases outside gene matches: 10. This CDR3 comprises 16 residues. The germline V gene has CDR1 SGHDT and CDR2 YYEEEE. CDR3 in amino acids: CASSFGDRALGSPLHF. CDR3 in DNA: TGTGCCAGCAGCTTCGGGGACAGGGCCCTAGGGTCACCCCTCCACTTT.

The chain combines TRBV6-5 with TRBJ1-6; D uncertain. Germline V CDR1 and CDR2: MNHEY, SVGAGI. Trimming shortened V by 8 bases and J by 7 bases, and 15 bases separated the two germline ends. The CDR3 spans 14 residues. CDR3 nucleotides: TGTGCCAGCCGCACGACCGGTCTAAATTCACCCCTCCACTTT. This sequence encodes CASRTTGLNSPLHF.

This sequence joins TRBV12-3 or TRBV12-4 and TRBJ1-6, with TRBD1 as a possible D gene (5 bases). V lost 5 bases, J lost 7 bases, and 6 bases lay in between. The length of the CDR3 is 12 residues. The chain's CDR3 is CASSPGNSPLHF. CDR3 DNA sequence: TGTGCCAGCAGTCCAGGGAATTCACCCCTCCACTTT.

CDR3 amino acids: CASTLSLERNNRDAIYYEQYF. CDR3 coding DNA: TGTGCCAGCACCCTCTCCCTGGAGAGGAACAACAGGGACGCGATTTACTACGAGCAGTACTTC. The V call is TRBV27, the J call TRBJ2-7; tentatively, D is TRBD1 (6 bases). Trimming stripped 7 bases from V and 3 bases from J, with 37 bases between. Germline CDR1 is MNHEY and CDR2 is SMNVEV (reference sequence). The length of the CDR3 is 21 residues.

The chain uses TRBV6-2 or TRBV6-3 and TRBJ1-1, with unresolved D. The CDR3 consists of 11 residues. V gave up 2 bases and J gave up 5 bases, with 3 bases separating them. CDR1 MNHEY and CDR2 SVGEGT come from the germline V gene. The CDR3 sequence: CASSYVTEAFF. The CDR3 DNA reads as TGTGCCAGCAGTTACGTAACTGAAGCTTTCTTT.

This clone was counted a few times. V gene TRBV5-6 combines with J gene TRBJ2-7; no clear D gene. Germline assignment: CDR1 SGHDT and CDR2 YYEEEE. This CDR3 spans 12 amino acids. The germline V and J ends were trimmed by 4 bases and 2 bases, with 7 bases remaining between them. CDR3 amino acids: CASSGRTYEQYF. The CDR3 bases are TGTGCCAGCAGCGGCAGAACCTACGAGCAGTACTTC.

This clone appeared a single time. The genes are TRBV6-5 and TRBJ1-2, with D uncertain. V was cut by 0 bases and J by 8 bases, with 16 bases left in between. Germline CDR1 is MNHEY and CDR2 is SVGAGI. This CDR3 is built from 15 residues. CDR3 residues: CASSYSILGLGGYTF. The CDR3 coding sequence is TGTGCCAGCAGTTACTCGATTTTGGGCTTGGGGGGCTACACCTTC.

For the CDR3, the DNA is TGTGCCAGCAGTTCACGTTGGAGTGAAAAACTGTTTTTT. It specifies CASSSRWSEKLFF. This chain links TRBV6-6 with TRBJ1-4; no reliable D call. Germline CDR1 and CDR2: MNHNY and SVGAGI (reference sequence). The CDR3 is made up of 13 amino acids. V lost 4 bases to trimming and J lost 7 bases, with 10 bases between them.

The chain employs TRBV7-2 and TRBJ1-4, with 7 bases fitting TRBD1. The CDR3 has 14 residues. The V gene's germline CDR1 is SGHTA and CDR2 FQGNSA. The V segment lost 4 bases and the J segment 8 bases; nucleotides outside the gene matches: 7. The CDR3 coding sequence is TGTGCCAGCAGCTGGGAGGGGGCGGGGGAAAAACTGTTTTTT. It codes for CASSWEGAGEKLFF.

This chain links TRBV3-1 (or the pseudogene TRBV3-2) with TRBJ2-1; 14 bases line up with TRBD2. Germline V gene sequence: CDR1 LGHDT, CDR2 YNNKEL (reference sequence). The V segment lost 6 bases and the J segment 5 bases; nucleotides outside the gene matches: 9. This CDR3 comprises 17 residues. Here the CDR3 DNA reads TGTGCCAGCAGTCCGACTAGCGGGGGGGAATTCGACAATGAGCAGTTCTTC. Its protein product is CASSPTSGGEFDNEQFF.

The chain combines TRBV18 with TRBJ1-1; no reliable D call. The V gene lost 1 base and the J gene lost 2 bases, with 8 bases spanning the gap. The germline V gene has CDR1 KGHSH and CDR2 LQKENI. The CDR3 runs 14 residues. The CDR3 nucleotides read TGTGCCAGCTCACCACAACCGGGTAACACTGAAGCTTTCTTT. This codes for CASSPQPGNTEAFF.

The gene calls are TRBV19 and TRBJ1-2; TRBD1 agrees at 7 bases. Losses at the gene ends were 5 bases for V and 4 bases for J; bases not matched to a gene: 4. CDR3 length equals 13 residues. Germline loops: CDR1 LNHDA, CDR2 SQIVND (reference sequence). The CDR3 region is CASSRDRTYGYTF. In DNA form, the CDR3 reads TGTGCCAGTAGTCGGGACAGAACCTATGGCTACACCTTC.

This clone was found once. V and J are TRBV3-1 (or the pseudogene TRBV3-2) and TRBJ1-5; no firm D call. The CDR3 spans 12 residues. The V end lost 4 bases, the J end lost 4 bases, and 5 bases lay between the germline ends. Germline CDR1 is LGHDT and CDR2 is YNNKEL (reference sequence). In nucleotides, the CDR3 is TGTGCCAGCAGCCTCAGGAATCAGCCCCAGCATTTT. Amino acid sequence: CASSLRNQPQHF.

The chain uses TRBV7-2 and TRBJ2-7; no clear D gene. The V end was cut by 2 bases, the J end by 5 bases, with 13 bases between. Germline lookup yields CDR1 SGHTA and CDR2 FQGNSA. The CDR3 sequence is 14 residues long. The CDR3 nucleotides read TGTGCCAGCAGCTTACCTCCGGGCCTTCACGAGCAGTACTTC. Its translation is CASSLPPGLHEQYF. The entire variable domain, with the rest obtained from reference TRBV7-2 and TRBJ2-7, is as follows: GAGVSQSPSNKVTEKGKDVELRCDPISGHTALYWYRQSLGQGLEFLIYFQGNSAPDKSGLPSDRFSAERTGGSVSTLTIQRTQQEDSAVYLCASSLPPGLHEQYFGPGTRLTVT.

The chain combines TRBV4-3 with TRBJ1-4, with a possible D match to TRBD1 (5 bases). The CDR3 length is 14 residues. Trimming left V 4 bases short and J 4 bases short, with 10 bases between. Germline CDR1 is LGHNA and CDR2 is YSLEER. The CDR3 here is CASSPSDINEKLFF. CDR3 coding DNA: TGCGCCAGCAGCCCATCGGACATTAATGAAAAACTGTTTTTT.

The gene calls are TRBV2 and TRBJ1-1, with D unresolved. V shed 7 bases and J shed 1 base, with 13 bases lying between them. This CDR3 comprises 14 residues. The germline V gene has CDR1 SNHLY and CDR2 FYNNEI. CDR3 nucleotides: TGTGCCAGCACCCGAACGGCCACGAACACTGAAGCTTTCTTT. The encoded protein is CASTRTATNTEAFF.

The V and J genes are TRBV11-3 and TRBJ2-5; 9 bases align to TRBD1. Germline V CDR1 and CDR2: SGHNT, YENEEA. V lost 1 base and J lost 5; bases outside the gene matches: 8. The CDR3 covers 16 residues. The CDR3 nucleotides read TGTGCCAGCAGCTTAGGTGGACAGGGGCCTTTGGAGACCCAGTACTTC. Translating it yields CASSLGGQGPLETQYF.

This CDR3 is CSGGGPGELFF. In nucleotides, the CDR3 is TGCAGCGGGGGGGGACCCGGGGAGCTGTTTTTT. The V and J genes are TRBV29-1 and TRBJ2-2, with TRBD2 matching over 7 bases. Germline lookup yields CDR1 SQVTM and CDR2 ANQGSEA. Losses at the gene ends were 7 bases for V and 6 bases for J; bases not matched to a gene: 2. CDR3 length: 11 residues.

CDR3 region: CASSPGGSADTQYF. The CDR3 DNA is TGTGCCAGCAGTCCGGGGGGCAGCGCAGATACGCAGTATTTT. The chain couples TRBV6-5 to TRBJ2-3; D might be TRBD2 (7 bases). The CDR3 has 14 residues. With 5 bases removed from V and 4 bases from J, the gap between germline ends came to 13 bases. Germline-derived CDR1 and CDR2 are MNHEY and SVGAGI.

This CDR3 reads CASSVAVSGDIQYF. The CDR3 region has the DNA TGTGCCAGCAGCGTAGCCGTTAGCGGGGACATTCAGTACTTC. This chain joins TRBV9 and TRBJ2-4; 8 bases match TRBD2. The CDR3 consists of 14 residues. Per germline, CDR1 SGDLS and CDR2 YYNGEE. J gave up 8 bases and V 0 bases, and 4 bases lay outside the gene matches.

The chain combines TRBV4-1 with TRBJ2-1, with 7 bases fitting TRBD2. V lost 3 bases, J lost 6 bases, and 14 bases stayed unmatched. Germline V gives CDR1 MGHRA, CDR2 YSYEKL. CDR3 size: 17 residues. The CDR3 loop reads CASSQLRAGVLGNEQFF. The CDR3 DNA reads as TGCGCCAGCAGCCAGCTGAGGGCGGGGGTTCTAGGCAATGAGCAGTTCTTC.

V usage is TRBV5-8 and J usage is TRBJ1-2, with D tentatively TRBD1 (5 bases). V was trimmed by 3 bases and J by 7 bases, leaving 16 bases between them. CDR3 size: 14 residues. Germline V CDR1 and CDR2: SGHTS, YDEGEE. The CDR3 sequence is CASSSRGGAGGYTF. CDR3 DNA sequence: TGTGCCAGCAGCTCCCGAGGAGGGGCCGGTGGCTACACCTTC.